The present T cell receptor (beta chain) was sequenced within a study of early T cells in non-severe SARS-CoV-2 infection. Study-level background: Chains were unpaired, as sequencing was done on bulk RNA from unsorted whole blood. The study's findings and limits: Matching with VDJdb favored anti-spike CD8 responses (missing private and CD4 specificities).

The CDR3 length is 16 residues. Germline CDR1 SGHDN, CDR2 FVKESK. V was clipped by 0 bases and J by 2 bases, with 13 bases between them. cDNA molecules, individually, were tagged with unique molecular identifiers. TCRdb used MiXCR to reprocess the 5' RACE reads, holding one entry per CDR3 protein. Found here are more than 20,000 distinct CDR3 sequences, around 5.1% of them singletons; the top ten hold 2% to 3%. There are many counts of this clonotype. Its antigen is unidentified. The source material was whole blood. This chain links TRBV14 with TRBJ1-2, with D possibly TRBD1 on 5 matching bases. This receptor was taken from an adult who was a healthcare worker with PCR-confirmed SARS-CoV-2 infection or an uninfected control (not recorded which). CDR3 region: CASSQDHRWGNYGYTF. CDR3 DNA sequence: TGTGCCAGCAGCCAAGATCATCGCTGGGGCAACTATGGCTACACCTTC.